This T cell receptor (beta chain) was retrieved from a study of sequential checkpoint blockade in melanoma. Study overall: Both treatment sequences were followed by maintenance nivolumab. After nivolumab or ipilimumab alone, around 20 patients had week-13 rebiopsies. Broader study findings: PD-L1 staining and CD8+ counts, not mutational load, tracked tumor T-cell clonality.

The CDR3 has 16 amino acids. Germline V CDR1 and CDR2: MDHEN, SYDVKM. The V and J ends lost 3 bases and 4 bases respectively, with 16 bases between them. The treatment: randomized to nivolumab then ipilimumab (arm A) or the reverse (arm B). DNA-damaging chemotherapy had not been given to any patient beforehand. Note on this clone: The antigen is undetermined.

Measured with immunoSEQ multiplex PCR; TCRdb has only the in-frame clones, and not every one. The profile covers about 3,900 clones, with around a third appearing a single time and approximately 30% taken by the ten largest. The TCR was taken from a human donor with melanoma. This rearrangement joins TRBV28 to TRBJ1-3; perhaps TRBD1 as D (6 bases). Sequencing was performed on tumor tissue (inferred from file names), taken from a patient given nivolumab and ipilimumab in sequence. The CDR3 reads CASSFQGRHFGNTIYF. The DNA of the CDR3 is TGTGCCAGCAGTTTCCAGGGGAGGCATTTCGGAAACACCATATATTTT.